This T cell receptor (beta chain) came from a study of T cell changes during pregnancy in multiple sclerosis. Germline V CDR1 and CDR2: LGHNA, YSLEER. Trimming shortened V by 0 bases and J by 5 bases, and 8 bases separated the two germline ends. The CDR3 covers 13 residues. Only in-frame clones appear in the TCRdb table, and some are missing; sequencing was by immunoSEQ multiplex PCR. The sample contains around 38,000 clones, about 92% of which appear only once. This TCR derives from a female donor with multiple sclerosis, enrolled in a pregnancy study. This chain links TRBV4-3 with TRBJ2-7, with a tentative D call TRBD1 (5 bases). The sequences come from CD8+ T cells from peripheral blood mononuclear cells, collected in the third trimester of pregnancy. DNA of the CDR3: TGCGCCAGCAGCCAAGACAGGGTCCACGAGCAGTACTTC. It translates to CASSQDRVHEQYF.